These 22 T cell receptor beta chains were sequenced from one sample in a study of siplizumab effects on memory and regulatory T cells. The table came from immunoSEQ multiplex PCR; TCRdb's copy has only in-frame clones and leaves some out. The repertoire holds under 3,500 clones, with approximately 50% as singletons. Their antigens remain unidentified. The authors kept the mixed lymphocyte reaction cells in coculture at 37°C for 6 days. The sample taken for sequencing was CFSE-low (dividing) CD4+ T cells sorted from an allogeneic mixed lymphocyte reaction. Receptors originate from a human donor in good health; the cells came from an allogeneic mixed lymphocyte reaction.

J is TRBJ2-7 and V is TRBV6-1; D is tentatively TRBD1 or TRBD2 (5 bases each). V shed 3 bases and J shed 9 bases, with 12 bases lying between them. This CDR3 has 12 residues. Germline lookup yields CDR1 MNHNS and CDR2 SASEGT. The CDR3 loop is CASSEGRAGQYF. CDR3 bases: TGTGCCAGCAGTGAGGGGCGGGCGGGGCAGTACTTC.

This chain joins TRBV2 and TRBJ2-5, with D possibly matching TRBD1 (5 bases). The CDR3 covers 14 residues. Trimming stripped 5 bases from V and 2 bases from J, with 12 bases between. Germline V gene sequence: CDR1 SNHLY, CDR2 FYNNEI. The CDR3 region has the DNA TGTGCCAGCAGTTATCACAGGAATCAAGAGACCCAGTACTTC. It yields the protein CASSYHRNQETQYF.

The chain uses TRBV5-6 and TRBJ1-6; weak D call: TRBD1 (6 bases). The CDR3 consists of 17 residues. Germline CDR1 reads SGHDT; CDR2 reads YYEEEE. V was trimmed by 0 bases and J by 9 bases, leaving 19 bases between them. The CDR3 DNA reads TGTGCCAGCAGCTTGGACCTCGGGTCGGACAGTGCTTCACCCCTCCACTTT. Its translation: CASSLDLGSDSASPLHF. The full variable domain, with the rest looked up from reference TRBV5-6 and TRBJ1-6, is DAGVTQSPTHLIKTRGQQVTLRCSPKSGHDTVSWYQQALGQGPQFIFQYYEEEERQRGNFPDRFSGHQFPNYSSELNVNALLLGDSALYLCASSLDLGSDSASPLHFGNGTRLTVT.

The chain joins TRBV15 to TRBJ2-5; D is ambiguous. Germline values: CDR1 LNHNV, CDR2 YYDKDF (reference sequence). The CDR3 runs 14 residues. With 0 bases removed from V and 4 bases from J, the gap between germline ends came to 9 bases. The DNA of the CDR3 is TGTGCCACCAGCAGAGATACACCGGGAGAGACCCAGTACTTC. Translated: CATSRDTPGETQYF.

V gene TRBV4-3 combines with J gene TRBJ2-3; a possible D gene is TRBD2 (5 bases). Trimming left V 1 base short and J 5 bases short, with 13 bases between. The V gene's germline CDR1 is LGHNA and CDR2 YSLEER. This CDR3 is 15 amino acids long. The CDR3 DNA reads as TGCGCCAGCAGCCAAGGGGCGGGTTTTGGAGATACGCAGTATTTT. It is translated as CASSQGAGFGDTQYF.

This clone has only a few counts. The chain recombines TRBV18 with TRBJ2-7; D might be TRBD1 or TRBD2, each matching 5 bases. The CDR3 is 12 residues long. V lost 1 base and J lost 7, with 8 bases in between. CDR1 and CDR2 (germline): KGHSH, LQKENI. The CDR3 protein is CASSPRGWEQYF. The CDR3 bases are TGTGCCAGCTCACCACGGGGGTGGGAGCAGTACTTC.

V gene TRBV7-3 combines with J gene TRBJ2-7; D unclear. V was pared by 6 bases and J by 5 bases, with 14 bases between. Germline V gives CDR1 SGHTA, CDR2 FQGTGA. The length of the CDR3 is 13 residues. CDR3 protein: CASSHNLGDEQYF. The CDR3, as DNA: TGTGCCAGCAGTCATAACCTGGGCGACGAGCAGTACTTC.

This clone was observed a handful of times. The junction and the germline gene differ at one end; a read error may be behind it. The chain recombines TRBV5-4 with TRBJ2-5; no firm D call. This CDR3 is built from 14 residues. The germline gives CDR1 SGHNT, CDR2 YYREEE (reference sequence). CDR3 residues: CASSLPGSPESQYF. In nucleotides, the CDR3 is TGTGCCAGCAGCTTGCCTGGGTCCCCGGAGAGCCAGTACTTC.

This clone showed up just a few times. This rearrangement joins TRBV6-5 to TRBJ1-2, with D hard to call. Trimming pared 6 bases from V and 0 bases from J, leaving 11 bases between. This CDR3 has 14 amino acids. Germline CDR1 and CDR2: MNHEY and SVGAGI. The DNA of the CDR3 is TGTGCCAGCAGAGAGGCCCTAGCTAACTATGGCTACACCTTC. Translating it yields CASREALANYGYTF.

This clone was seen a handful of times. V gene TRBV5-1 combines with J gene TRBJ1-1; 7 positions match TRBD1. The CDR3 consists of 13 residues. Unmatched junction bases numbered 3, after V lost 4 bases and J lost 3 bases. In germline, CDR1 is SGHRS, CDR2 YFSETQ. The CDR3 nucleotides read TGCGCCAGCAGCATCCAGGGGGACACTGAAGCTTTCTTT. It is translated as CASSIQGDTEAFF.

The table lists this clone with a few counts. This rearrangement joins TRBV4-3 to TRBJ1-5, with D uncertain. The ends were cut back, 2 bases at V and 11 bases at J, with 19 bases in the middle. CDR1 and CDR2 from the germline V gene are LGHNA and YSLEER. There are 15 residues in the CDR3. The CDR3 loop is CASSQTRATPESQHF. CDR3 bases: TGCGCCAGCAGCCAAACCCGGGCCACGCCCGAGTCCCAGCATTTT.

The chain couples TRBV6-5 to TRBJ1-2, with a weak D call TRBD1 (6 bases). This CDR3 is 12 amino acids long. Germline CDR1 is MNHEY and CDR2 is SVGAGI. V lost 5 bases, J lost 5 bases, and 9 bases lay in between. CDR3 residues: CASSPRGYGYTF. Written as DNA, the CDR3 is TGTGCCAGCAGTCCAAGGGGGTATGGCTACACCTTC.

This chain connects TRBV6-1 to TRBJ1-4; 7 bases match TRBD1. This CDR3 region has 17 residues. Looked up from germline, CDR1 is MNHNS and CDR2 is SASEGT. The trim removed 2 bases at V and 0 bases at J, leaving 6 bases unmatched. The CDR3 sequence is CASSEPRDSTTNEKLFF. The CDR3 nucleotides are TGTGCCAGCAGTGAACCGCGGGACAGTACAACTAATGAAAAACTGTTTTTT.

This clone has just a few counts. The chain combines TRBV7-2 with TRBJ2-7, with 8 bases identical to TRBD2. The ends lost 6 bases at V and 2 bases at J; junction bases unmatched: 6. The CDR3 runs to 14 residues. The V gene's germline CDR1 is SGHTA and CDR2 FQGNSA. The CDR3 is CASRFTSGPYEQYF. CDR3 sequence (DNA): TGTGCCAGCAGATTTACTAGCGGCCCCTACGAGCAGTACTTC.

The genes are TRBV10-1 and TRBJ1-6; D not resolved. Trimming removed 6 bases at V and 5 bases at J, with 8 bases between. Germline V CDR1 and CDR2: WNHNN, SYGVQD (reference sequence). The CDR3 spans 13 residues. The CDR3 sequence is CASSPVDNSPLHF. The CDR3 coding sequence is TGCGCCAGCAGCCCGGTAGATAATTCACCCCTCCACTTT.

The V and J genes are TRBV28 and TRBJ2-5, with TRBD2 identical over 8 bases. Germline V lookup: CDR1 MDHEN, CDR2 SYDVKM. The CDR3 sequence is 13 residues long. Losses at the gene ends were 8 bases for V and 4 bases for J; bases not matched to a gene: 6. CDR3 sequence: CASGELAVETQYF. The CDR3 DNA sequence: TGTGCCAGCGGGGAACTAGCGGTAGAGACCCAGTACTTC.

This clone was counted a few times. This CDR3 reads CASSLEGEAFF. The CDR3 nucleotides read TGTGCCAGCAGCTTAGAGGGTGAAGCTTTCTTT. The V call is TRBV7-9, the J call TRBJ1-1; unclear D gene. The CDR3 loop spans 11 amino acids. Trimming cost V 1 base and J 7 bases, with 4 bases left between them. Germline CDR1 reads SEHNR; CDR2 reads FQNEAQ (reference sequence).

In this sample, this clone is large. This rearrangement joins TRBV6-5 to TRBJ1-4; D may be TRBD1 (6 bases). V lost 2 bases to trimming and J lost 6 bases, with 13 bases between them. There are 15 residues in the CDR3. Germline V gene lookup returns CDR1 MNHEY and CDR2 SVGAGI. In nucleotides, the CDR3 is TGTGCCAGCAGTTACGGAATACAGGGTTATGAAAAACTGTTTTTT. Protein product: CASSYGIQGYEKLFF.

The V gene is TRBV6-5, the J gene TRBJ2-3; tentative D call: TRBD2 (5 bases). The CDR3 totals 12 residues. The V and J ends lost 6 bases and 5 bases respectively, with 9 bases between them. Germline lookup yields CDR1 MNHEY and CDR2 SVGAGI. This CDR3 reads CASSQREDTQYF. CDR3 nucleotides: TGTGCCAGCAGCCAACGGGAAGATACGCAGTATTTT.

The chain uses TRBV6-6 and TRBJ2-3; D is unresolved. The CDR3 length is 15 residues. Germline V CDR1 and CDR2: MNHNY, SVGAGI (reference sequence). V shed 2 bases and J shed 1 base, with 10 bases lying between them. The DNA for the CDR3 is TGTGCCAGCAGTTACCTCGGGTGGGGCACAGATACGCAGTATTTT. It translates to CASSYLGWGTDTQYF.

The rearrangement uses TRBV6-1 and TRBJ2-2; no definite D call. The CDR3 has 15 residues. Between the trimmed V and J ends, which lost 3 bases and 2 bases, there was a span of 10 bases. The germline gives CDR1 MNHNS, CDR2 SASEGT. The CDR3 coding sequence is TGTGCCAGCAGTGAGATAGGGCGCAACACCGGGGAGCTGTTTTTT. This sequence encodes CASSEIGRNTGELFF.

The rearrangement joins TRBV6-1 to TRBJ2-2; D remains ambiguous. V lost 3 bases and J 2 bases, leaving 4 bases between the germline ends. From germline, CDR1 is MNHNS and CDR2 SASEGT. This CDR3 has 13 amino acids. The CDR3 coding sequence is TGTGCCAGCAGTGACCTCAACACCGGGGAGCTGTTTTTT. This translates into CASSDLNTGELFF.